This TCR beta chain was retrieved from a study of blood T cells in healthy people across ages. Study-wide results and caveats: In long-lived donors, naive CD4+ cell counts and diversity exceeded those of aged donors. Using unsorted PBMCs precluded a conclusive naive versus antigen-experienced comparison.

The CDR3 length is 15 residues. CDR1 and CDR2 (germline): SGHVS, FQNEAQ. The V end lost 5 bases, the J end lost 7 bases, and 18 bases lay between the germline ends. A second about 7 to 12 cycle PCR used barcoded and J-beta primers. Each cDNA molecule, via a template-switch adaptor with 12 random nucleotides, was tagged. MiXCR was run by TCRdb on the 5' RACE reads, yielding one entry per CDR3 protein. The top ten clones hold about 10% of a sample with fewer than 2,000,000 distinct CDR3 sequences, roughly 32% of them seen once. With respect to this clonotype: Antigen specificity is unknown.

This sequence joins TRBV7-8 and TRBJ2-4, with D possibly being TRBD1 or TRBD2 (5 bases each). This TCR was sampled from a woman in her twenties or thirties in good health. Sequenced material: blood. CDR3 sequence reads: CASSLGHNRGNIQYF. CDR3 nucleotide sequence: TGTGCCAGCAGCCTAGGACACAACAGAGGGAACATTCAGTACTTC.